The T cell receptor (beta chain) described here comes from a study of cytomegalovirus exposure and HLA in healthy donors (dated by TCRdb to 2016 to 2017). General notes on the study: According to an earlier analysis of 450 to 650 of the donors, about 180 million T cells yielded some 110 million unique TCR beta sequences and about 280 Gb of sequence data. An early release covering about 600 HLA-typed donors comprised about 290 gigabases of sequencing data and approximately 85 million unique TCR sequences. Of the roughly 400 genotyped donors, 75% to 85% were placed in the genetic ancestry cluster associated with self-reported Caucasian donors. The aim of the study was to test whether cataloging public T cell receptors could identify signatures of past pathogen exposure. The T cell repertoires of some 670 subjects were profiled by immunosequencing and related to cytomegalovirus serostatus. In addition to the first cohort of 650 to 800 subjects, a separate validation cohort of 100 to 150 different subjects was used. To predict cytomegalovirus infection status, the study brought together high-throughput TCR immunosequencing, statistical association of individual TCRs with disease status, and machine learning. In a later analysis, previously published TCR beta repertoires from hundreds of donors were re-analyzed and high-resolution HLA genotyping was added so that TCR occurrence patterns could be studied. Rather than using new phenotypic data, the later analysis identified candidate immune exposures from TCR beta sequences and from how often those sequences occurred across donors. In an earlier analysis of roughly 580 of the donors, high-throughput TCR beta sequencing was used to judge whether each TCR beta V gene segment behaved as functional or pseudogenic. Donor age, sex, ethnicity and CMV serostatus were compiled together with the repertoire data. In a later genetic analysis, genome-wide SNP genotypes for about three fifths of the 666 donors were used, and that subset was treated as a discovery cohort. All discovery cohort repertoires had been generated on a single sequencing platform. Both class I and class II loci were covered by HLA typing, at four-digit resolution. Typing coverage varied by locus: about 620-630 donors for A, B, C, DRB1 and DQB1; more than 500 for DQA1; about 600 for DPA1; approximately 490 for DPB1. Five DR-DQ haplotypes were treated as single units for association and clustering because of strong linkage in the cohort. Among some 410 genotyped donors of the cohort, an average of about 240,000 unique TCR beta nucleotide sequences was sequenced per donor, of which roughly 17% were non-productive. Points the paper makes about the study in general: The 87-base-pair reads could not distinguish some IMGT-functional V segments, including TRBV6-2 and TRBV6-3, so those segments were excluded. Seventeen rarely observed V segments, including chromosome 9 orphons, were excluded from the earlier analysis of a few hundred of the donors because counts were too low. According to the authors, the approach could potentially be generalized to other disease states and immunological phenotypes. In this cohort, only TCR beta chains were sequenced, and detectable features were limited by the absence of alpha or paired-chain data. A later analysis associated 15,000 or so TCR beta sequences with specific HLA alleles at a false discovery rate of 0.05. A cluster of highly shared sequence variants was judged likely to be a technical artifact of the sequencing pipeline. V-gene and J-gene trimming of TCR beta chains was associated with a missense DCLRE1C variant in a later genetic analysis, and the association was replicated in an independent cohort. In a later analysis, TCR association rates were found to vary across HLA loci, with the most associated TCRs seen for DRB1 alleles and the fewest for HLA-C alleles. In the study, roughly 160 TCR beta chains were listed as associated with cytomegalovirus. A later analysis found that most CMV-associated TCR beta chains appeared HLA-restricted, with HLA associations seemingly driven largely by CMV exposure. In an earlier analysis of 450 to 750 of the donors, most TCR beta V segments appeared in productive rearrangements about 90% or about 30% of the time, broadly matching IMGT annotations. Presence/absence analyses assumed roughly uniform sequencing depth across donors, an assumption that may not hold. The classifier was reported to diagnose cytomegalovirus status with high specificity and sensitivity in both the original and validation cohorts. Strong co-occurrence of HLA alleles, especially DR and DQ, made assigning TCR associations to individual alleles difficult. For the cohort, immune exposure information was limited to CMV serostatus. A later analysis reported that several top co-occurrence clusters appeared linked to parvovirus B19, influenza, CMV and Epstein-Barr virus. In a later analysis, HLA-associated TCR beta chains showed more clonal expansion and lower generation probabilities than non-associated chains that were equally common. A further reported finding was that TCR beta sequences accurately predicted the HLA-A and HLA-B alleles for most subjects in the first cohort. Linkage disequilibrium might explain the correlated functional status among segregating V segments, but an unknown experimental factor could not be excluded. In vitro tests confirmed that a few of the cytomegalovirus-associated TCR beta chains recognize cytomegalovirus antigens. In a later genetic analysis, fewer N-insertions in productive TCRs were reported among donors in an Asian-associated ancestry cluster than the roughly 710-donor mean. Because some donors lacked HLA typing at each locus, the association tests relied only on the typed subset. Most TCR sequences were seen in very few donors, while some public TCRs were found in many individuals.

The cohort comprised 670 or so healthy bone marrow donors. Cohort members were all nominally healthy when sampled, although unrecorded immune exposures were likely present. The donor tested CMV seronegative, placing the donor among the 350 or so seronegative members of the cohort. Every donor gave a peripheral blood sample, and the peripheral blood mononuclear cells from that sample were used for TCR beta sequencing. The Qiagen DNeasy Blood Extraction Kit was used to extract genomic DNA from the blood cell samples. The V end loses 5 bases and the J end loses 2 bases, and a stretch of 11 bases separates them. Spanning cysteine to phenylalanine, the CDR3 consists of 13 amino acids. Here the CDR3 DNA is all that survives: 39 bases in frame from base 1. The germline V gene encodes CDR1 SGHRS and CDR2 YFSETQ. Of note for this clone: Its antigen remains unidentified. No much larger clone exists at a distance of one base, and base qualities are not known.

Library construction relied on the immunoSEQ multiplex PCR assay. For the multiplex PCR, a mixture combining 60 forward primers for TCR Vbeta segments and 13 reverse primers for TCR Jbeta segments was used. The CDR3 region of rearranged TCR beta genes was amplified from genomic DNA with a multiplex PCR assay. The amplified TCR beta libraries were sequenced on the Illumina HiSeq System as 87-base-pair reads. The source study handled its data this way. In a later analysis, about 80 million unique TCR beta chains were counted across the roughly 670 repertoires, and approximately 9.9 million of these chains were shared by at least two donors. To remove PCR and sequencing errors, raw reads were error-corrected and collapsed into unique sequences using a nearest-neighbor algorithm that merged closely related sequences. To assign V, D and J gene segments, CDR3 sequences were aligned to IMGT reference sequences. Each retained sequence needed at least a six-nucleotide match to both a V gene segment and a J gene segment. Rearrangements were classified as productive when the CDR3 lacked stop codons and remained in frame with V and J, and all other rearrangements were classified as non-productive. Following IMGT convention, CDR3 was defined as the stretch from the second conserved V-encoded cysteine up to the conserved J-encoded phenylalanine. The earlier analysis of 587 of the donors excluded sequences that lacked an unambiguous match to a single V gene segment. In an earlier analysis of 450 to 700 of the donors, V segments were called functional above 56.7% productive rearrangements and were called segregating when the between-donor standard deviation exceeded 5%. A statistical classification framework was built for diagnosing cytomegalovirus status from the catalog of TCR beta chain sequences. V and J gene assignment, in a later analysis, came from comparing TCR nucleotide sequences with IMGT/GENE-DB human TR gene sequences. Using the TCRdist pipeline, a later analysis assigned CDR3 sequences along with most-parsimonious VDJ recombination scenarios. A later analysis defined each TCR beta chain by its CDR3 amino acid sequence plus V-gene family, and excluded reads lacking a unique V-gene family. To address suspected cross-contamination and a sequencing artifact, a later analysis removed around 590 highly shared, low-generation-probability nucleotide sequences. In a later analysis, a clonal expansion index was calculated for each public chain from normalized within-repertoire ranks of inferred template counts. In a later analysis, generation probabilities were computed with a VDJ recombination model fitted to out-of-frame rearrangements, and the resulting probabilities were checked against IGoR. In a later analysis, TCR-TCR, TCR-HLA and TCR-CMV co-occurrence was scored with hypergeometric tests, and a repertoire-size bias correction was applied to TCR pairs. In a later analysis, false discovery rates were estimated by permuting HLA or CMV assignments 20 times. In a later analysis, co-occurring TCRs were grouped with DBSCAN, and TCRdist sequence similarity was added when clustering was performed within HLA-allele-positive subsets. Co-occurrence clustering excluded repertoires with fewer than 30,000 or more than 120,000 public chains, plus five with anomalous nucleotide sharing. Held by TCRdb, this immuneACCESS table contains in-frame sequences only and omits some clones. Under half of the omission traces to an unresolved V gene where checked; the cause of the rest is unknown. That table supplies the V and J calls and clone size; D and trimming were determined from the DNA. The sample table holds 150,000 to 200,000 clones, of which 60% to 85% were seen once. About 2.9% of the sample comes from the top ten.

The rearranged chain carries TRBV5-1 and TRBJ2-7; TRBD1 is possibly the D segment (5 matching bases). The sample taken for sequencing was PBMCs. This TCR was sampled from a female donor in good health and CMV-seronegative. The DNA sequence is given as TGCGCCAGCAGAGCTCAGGGCCCCTACGAGCAGTACTTC. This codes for CASRAQGPYEQYF.